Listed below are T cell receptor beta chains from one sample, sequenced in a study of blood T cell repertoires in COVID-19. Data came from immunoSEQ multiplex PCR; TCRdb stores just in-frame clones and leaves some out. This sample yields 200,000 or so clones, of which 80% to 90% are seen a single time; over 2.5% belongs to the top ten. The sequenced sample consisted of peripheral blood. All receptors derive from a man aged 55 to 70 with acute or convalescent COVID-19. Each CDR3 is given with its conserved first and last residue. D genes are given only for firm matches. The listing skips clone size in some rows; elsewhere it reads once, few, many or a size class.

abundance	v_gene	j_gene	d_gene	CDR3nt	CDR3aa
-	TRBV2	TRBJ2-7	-	TGTGCCAGCAGTACAGGGTACGAGCAGTACTTC	CASSTGYEQYF
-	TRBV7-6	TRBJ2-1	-	TGTGGGACAGCAAGGGGAGCTGACCCCTACAATGAGCAGTTCTTC	CGTARGADPYNEQFF
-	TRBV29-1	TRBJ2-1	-	TGCAGCGTTGAACCCCCAGGCGCAAGCTCCTACAATGAGCAGTTCTTC	CSVEPPGASSYNEQFF
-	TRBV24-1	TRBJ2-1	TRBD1	TGTGCCACCAGTGATAAGGGGACAGGGATTCATGAGCAGTTCTTC	CATSDKGTGIHEQFF
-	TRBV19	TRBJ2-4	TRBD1	TGTGCCAGTAGTAGGACGGGACAGGGACTAGCCAAAAACATTCAGTACTTC	CASSRTGQGLAKNIQYF
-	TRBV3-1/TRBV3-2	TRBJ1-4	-	TGTGCCAGCAGCCAACTCAGGGGATTGGGTGAAAAACTGTTTTTT	CASSQLRGLGEKLFF
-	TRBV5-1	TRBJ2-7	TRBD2	TGCGCCAGCAGCTTAAAACCGGGACTAGCGGTCTACGAGCAGTACTTC	CASSLKPGLAVYEQYF
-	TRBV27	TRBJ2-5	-	TGTGCCAGCAGCCGAACTAGGTCTCAAGAGACCCAGTACTTC	CASSRTRSQETQYF
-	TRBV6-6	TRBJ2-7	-	TGTGCCAGCAGGCTCGGGCCGGGGGAGCAGTACTTC	CASRLGPGEQYF
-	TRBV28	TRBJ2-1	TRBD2	TGTGCCAGCGAGCAAACAGGTAGCGGGAGAAAGAATGAGCAGTTCTTC	CASEQTGSGRKNEQFF
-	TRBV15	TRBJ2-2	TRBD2	TGTGCCACCAGCAGAGCCACCGGGGGGACCGGGGAGCTGTTTTTT	CATSRATGGTGELFF
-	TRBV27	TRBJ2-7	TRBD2	TGTGCCAGCAGTCACCGCCTAGCGGGGATCTACGAGCAGTACTTC	CASSHRLAGIYEQYF
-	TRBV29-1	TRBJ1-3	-	TGCAGCGTTGAAGATCGGAGGGTCAACACCATATATTTT	CSVEDRRVNTIYF
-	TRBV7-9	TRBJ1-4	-	TGTGCCAGCAGCCACGGAATCGGAGGGAATGAAAAACTGTTTTTT	CASSHGIGGNEKLFF
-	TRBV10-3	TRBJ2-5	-	TGTGCCATCAGTTCCCCGACCCCGGGGGGCTTAGAGACCCAGTACTTC	CAISSPTPGGLETQYF
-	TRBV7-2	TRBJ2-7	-	TGTGCCAGCAGCTTACTTGGGGCATCTACGGGTTACGAGCAGTACTTC	CASSLLGASTGYEQYF
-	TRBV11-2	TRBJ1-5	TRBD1	TGTGCCAGCAGCCTGGGACAGGGGTATCAGCCCCAGCATTTT	CASSLGQGYQPQHF
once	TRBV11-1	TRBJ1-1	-	TGTGCCAGCAGCTTAGTGCAGGAGAACACTGAAGCTTTCTTT	CASSLVQENTEAFF
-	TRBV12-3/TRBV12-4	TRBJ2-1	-	TGTGCCAGCAGTTTATTCTCCCAGGGGCAGTTCTTC	CASSLFSQGQFF
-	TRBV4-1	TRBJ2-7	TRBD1	TGCGCCAGCCGGCCGACAGGGCGGTTTGACGAGCAGTACTTC	CASRPTGRFDEQYF
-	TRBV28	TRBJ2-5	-	TGTGCCAGCAGTTTCCCTCAGAGGGACAGTCTAGCGAAAGAGACCCAGTACTTC	CASSFPQRDSLAKETQYF
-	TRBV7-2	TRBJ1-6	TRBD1	TGTGCCAGCAGCTCCTGGGACAGAAATTCACCCCTCCACTTT	CASSSWDRNSPLHF
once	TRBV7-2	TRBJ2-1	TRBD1	TGTGCCAGCAGCTCGACAGGGACCTACAATGAGCAGTTCTTC	CASSSTGTYNEQFF
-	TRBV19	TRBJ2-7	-	TGTGCCAGTAGCAGTAGGGGCTCGGTCTACGAGCAGTACTTC	CASSSRGSVYEQYF
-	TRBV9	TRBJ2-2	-	TGTGCCAGCAGCGGCTCTAGCTCCAACGCCGGGGAGCTGTTTTTT	CASSGSSSNAGELFF
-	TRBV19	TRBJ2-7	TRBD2	TGTGCCAGTAGTAGTTTGCGGACTAGTATCGACGAGCAGTACTTC	CASSSLRTSIDEQYF
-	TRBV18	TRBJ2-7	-	TGTGCCAGCTCACCCGACAGCTCCTACGAGCAGTACTTC	CASSPDSSYEQYF
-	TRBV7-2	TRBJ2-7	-	TGTGCCAGCAGCCCGTGGGGGGACCCCCTGGGGGAGCAGTACTTC	CASSPWGDPLGEQYF
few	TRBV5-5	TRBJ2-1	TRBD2	TGTGCCAGCAGCCCTCGCTCCGGACTAGCGGGCGTAGGTGAGCAGTTCTTC	CASSPRSGLAGVGEQFF
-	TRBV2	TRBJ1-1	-	TGTGCCAGCCAAAAGGACAGACGAACTGAAGCTTTCTTT	CASQKDRRTEAFF